This T cell receptor (beta chain) was found in a study of blood T cell repertoires in COVID-19. About the research overall: Sites in the United States, Italy and Spain provided acute and convalescent COVID-19 samples.

Per the original data handling: It was from reference gene primer amplification that nucleated cell counts were estimated. Profiling relied on immunoSEQ multiplex PCR, and the TCRdb table lists in-frame clones only, not all of them. V, J and clone size are those of that table, while D and trimming were read from the DNA. Of over 300,000 clones detected, nearly 90% appear once; the ten largest clones hold under 6.5%. V was cut by 3 bases and J by 1 base, with 7 bases left in between. The CDR3 is 13 amino acids. Germline V gene lookup returns CDR1 SGHRS and CDR2 YFSETQ. Participant reports of clinical history set cohort assignment.

V gene TRBV5-1 combines with J gene TRBJ1-1, with D maybe TRBD1 (6 bases). The sequencing sample was made of PBMCs or T cells enriched from blood (not recorded which). The clonotype was recovered from a woman in her twenties or thirties who had recovered from COVID-19. The CDR3 here is CASSWTANTEAFF. The CDR3 DNA sequence: TGCGCCAGCAGCTGGACAGCGAACACTGAAGCTTTCTTT.